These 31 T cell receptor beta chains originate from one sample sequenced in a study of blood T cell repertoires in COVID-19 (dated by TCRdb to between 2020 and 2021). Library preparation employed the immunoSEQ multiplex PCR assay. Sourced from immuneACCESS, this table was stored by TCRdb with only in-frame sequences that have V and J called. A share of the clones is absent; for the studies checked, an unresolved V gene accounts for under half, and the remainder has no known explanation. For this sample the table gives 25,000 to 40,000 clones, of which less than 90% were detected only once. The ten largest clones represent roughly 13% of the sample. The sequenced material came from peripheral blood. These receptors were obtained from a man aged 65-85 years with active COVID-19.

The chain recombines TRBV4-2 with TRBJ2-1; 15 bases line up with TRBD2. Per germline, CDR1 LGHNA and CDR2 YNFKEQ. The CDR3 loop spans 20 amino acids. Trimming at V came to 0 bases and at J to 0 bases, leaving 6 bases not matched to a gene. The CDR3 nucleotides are TGTGCCAGCAGCCAAGAAGGACTAGCGGGAGGGCCGAGCTCCTACAATGAGCAGTTCTTC. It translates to CASSQEGLAGGPSSYNEQFF.

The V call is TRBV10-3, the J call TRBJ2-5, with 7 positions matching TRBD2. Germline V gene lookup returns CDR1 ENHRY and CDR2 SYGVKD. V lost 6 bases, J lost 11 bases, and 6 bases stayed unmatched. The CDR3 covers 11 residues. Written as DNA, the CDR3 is TGTGCCATCAGGGGGGAGGGGTATCAGTACTTC. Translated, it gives CAIRGEGYQYF.

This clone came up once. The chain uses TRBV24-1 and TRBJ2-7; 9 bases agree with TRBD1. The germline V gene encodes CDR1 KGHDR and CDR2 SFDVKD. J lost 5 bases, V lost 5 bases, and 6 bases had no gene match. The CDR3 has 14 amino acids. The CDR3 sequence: CATSAGTGSHEQYF. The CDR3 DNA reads TGTGCCACCAGTGCCGGGACAGGGAGCCACGAGCAGTACTTC.

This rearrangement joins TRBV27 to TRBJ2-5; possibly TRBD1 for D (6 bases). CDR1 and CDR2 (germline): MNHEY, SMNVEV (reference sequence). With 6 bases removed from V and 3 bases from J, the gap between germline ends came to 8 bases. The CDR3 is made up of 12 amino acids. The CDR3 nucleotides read TGTGCCAGCAGGGGGGCGGAAGAGACCCAGTACTTC. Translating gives CASRGAEETQYF.

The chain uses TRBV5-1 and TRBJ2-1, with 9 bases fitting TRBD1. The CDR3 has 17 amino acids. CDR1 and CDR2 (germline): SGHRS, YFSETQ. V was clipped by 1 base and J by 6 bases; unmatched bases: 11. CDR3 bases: TGCGCCAGCAGCTTGAGGGTCGGGACAGGGACCATCAATGAGCAGTTCTTC. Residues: CASSLRVGTGTINEQFF.

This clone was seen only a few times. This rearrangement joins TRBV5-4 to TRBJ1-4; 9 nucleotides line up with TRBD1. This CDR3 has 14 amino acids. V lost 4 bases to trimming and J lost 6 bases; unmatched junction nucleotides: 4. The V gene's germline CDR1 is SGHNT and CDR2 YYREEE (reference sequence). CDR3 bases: TGTGCCAGCAGCCGGGACAGGGTTGATGAAAAACTGTTTTTT. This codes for CASSRDRVDEKLFF.

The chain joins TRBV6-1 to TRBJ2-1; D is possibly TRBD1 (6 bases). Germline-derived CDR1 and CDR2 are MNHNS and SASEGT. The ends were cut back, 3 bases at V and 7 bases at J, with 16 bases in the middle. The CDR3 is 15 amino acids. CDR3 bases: TGTGCCAGCAGTGAGCGGCAGGGGCTTGGTAATGAGCAGTTCTTC. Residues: CASSERQGLGNEQFF.

The CDR3 sequence: CASSVSGAGAYNEQFF. The CDR3 nucleotides read TGTGCCAGCAGCGTCTCGGGGGCGGGAGCTTACAATGAGCAGTTCTTC. The rearrangement joins TRBV9 to TRBJ2-1; D is perhaps TRBD2 (7 bases). With 2 bases removed from V and 4 bases from J, the gap between germline ends came to 16 bases. The CDR3 covers 16 residues. Germline CDR1 SGDLS, CDR2 YYNGEE.

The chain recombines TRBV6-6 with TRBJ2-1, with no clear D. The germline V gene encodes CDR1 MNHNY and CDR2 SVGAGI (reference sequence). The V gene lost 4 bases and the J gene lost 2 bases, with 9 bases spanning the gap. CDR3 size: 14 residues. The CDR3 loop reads CASSSGLAYNEQFF. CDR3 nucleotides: TGTGCCAGCAGTTCCGGGTTGGCCTACAATGAGCAGTTCTTC.

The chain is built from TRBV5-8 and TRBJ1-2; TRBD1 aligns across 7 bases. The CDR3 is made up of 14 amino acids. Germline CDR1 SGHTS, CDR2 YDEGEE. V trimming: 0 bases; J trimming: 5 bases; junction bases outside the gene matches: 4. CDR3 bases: TGTGCCAGCAGCTTGGACAGGGGAATTTATGGCTACACCTTC. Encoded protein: CASSLDRGIYGYTF.

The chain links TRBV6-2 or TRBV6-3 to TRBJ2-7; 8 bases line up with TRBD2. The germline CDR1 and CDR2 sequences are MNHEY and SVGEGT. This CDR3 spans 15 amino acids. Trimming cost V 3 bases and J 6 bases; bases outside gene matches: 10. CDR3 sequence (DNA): TGTGCCAGCAGTTATCTCCGGGGGGGCCTTGGCGAGCAGTACTTC. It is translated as CASSYLRGGLGEQYF.

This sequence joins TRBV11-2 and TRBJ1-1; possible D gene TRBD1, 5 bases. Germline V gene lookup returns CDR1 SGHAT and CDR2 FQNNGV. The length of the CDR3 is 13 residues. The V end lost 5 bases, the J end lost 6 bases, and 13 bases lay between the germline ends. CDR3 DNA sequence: TGTGCCAGCAGCCCCAACGCAGGGCCTGAAGCTTTCTTT. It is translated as CASSPNAGPEAFF.

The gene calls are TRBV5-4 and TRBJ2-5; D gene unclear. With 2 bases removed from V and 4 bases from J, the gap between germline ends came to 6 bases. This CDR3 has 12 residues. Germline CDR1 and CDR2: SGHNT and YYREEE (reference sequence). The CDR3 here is CASSLDRETQYF. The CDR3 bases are TGTGCCAGCAGCTTAGATAGAGAGACCCAGTACTTC. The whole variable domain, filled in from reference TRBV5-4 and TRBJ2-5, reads ETGVTQSPTHLIKTRGQQVTLRCSSQSGHNTVSWYQQALGQGPQFIFQYYREEENGRGNFPPRFSGLQFPNYSSELNVNALELDDSALYLCASSLDRETQYFGPGTRLLVL.

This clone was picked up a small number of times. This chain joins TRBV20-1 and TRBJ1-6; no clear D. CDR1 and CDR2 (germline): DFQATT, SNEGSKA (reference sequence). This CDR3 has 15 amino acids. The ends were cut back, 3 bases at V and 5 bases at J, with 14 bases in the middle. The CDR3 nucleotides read TGCAGTGCTAGTGACTGGGTCGGGAATAATTCACCCCTCCACTTT. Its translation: CSASDWVGNNSPLHF.

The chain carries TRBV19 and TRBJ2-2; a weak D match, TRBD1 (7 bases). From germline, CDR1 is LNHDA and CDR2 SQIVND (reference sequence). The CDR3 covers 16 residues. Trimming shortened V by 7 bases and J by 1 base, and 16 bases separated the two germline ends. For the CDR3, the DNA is TGTGCCAGTATTCGGGGGACAGTGGGGAACACCGGGGAGCTGTTTTTT. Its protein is CASIRGTVGNTGELFF.

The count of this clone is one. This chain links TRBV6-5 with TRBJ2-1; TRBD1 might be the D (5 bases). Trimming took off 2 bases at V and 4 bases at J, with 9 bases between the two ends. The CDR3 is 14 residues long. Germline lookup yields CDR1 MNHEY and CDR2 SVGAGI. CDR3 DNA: TGTGCCAGCAGTTACAGGGGTGCTTACAATGAGCAGTTCTTC. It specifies CASSYRGAYNEQFF.

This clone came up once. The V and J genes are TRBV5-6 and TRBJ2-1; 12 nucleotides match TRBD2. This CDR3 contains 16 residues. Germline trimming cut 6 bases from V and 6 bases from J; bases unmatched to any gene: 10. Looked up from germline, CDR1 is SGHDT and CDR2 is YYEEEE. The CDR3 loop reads CASTPSRLAGVNEQFF. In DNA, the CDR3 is TGTGCCAGCACCCCCAGTCGACTAGCGGGAGTCAATGAGCAGTTCTTC.

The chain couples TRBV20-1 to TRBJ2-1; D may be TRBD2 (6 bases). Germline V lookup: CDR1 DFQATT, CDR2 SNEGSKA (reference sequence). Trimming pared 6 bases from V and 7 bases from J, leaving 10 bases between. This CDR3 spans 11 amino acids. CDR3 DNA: TGCAGTGCCCCCGGAGGGAATGAGCAGTTCTTC. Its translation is CSAPGGNEQFF.

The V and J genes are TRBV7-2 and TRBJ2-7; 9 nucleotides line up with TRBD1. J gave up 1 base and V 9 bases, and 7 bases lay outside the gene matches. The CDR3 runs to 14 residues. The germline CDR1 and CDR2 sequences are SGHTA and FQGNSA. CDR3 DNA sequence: TGTGCCAGTACGGGACAGGGATATTCCTACGAGCAGTACTTC. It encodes CASTGQGYSYEQYF.

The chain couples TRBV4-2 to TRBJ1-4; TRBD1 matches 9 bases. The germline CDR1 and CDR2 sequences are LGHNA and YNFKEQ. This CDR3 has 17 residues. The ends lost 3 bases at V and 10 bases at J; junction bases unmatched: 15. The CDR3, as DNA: TGTGCCAGCAGCCACATCCGGACAGGGGACTTAATTGTAAAACTGTTTTTT. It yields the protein CASSHIRTGDLIVKLFF.

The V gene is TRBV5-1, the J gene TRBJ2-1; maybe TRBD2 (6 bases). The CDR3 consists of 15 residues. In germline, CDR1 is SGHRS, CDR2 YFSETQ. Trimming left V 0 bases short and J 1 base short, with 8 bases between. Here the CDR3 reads CASSLVGGSYNEQFF. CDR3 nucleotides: TGCGCCAGCAGCTTGGTGGGGGGATCCTACAATGAGCAGTTCTTC.

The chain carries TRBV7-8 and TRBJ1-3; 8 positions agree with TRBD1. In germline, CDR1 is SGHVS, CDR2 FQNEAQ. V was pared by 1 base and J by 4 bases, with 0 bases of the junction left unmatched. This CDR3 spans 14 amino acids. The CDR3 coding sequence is TGTGCCAGCAGCTTAGGACAGGGGGGAAACACCATATATTTT. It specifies CASSLGQGGNTIYF.

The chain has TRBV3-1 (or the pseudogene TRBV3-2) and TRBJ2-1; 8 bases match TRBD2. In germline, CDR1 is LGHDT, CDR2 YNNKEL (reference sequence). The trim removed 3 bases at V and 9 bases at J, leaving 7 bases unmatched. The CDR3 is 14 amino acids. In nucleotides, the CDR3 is TGTGCCAGCAGCCAGATGGTAGCGGGAATTGAGCAGTTCTTC. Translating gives CASSQMVAGIEQFF.

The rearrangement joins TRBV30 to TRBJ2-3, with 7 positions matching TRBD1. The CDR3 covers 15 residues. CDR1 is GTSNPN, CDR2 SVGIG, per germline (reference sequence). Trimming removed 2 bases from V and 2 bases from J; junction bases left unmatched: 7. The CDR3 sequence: CAWSSTGTLTDTQYF. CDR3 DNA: TGTGCCTGGAGTTCGACAGGGACCCTCACAGATACGCAGTATTTT. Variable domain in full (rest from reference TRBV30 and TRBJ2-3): SQTIHQWPATLVQPVGSPLSLECTVEGTSNPNLYWYRQAAGRGLQLLFYSVGIGQISSEVPQNLSASRPQDRQFILSSKKLLLSDSGFYLCAWSSTGTLTDTQYFGPGTRLTVL.

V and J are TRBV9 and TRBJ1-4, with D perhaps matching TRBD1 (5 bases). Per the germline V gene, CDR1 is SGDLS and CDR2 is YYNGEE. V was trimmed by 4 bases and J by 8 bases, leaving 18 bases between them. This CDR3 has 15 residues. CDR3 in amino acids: CASSPEGVPWEKLFF. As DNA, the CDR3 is TGTGCCAGCAGCCCTGAAGGGGTCCCCTGGGAAAAACTGTTTTTT.

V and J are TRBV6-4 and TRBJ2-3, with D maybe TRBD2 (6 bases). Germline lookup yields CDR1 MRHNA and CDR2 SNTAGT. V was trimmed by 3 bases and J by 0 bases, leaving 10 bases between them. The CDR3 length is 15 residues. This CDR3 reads CASSESAGSTDTQYF. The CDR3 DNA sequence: TGTGCCAGCAGTGAATCGGCGGGAAGCACAGATACGCAGTATTTT.

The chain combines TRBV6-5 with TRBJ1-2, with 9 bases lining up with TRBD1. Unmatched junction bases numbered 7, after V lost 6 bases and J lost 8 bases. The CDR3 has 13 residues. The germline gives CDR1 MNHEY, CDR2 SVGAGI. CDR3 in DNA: TGTGCCAGCAGCCGGGGACAGGGAAGCGGCTACACCTTC. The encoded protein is CASSRGQGSGYTF.

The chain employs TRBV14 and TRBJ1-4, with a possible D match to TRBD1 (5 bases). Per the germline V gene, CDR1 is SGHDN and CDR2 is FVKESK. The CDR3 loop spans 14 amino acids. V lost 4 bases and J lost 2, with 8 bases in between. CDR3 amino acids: CASSPRQTNEKLFF. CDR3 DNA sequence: TGTGCCAGCAGCCCAAGACAGACTAATGAAAAACTGTTTTTT.

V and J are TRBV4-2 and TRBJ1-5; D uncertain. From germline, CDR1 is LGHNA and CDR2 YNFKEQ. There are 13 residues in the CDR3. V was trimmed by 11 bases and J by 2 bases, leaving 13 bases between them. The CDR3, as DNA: TGTGCCGTGGGAGACATGGGCAATCAGCCCCAGCATTTT. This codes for CAVGDMGNQPQHF.

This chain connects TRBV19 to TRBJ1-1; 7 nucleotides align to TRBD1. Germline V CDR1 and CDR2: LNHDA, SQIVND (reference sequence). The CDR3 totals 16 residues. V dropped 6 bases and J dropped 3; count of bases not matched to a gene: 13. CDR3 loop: CASSLGTASMDTEAFF. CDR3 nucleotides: TGTGCCAGTAGCCTTGGGACAGCGTCTATGGACACTGAAGCTTTCTTT.

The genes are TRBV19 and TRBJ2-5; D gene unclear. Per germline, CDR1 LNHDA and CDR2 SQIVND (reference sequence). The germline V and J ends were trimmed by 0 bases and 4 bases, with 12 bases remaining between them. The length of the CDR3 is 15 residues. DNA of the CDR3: TGTGCCAGTAGTATAGATGAGGTTGTAGGAGAGACCCAGTACTTC. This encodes CASSIDEVVGETQYF.